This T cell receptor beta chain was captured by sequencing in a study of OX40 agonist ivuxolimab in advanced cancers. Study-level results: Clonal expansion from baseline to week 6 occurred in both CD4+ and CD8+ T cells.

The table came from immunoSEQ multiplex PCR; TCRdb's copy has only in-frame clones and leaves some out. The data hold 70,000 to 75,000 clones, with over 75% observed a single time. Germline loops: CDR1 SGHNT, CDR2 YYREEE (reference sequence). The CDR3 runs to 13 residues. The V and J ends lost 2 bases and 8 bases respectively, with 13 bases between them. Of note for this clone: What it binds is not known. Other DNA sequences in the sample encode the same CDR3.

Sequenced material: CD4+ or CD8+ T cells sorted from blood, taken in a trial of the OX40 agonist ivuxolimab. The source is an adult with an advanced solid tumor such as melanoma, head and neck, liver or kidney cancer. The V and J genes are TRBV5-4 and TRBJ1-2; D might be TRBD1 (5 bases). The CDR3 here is CASSFGGVGGYTF. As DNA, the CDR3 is TGTGCCAGCAGCTTTGGAGGGGTGGGGGGCTACACCTTC.